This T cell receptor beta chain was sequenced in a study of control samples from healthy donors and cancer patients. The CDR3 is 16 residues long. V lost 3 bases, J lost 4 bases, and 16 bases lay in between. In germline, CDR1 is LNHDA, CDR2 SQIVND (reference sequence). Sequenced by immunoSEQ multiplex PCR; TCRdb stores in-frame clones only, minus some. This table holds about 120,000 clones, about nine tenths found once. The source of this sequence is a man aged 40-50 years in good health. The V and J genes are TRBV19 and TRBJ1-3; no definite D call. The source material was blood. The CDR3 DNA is TGTGCCAGTAGTATGATGAGGGCAGGTCTCGGAAACACCATATATTTT. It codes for CASSMMRAGLGNTIYF. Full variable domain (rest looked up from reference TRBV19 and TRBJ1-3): DGGITQSPKYLFRKEGQNVTLSCEQNLNHDAMYWYRQDPGQGLRLIYYSQIVNDFQKGDIAEGYSVSREKKESFPLTVTSAQKNPTAFYLCASSMMRAGLGNTIYFGEGSWLTVV.